These 3 T cell receptor beta chains share one sample of origin, sequenced in a study of cytomegalovirus exposure and HLA in healthy donors. It was with 60 Vbeta and 13 Jbeta primers that the PCR ran. TCRdb keeps only in-frame clones here, not all; method: immunoSEQ multiplex PCR. The sample shows 110,000 to 150,000 clones, about four fifths of them seen only once. The sample taken for sequencing was PBMCs. The source is a young man in good health and CMV-seronegative.

The genes are TRBV6-1 and TRBJ2-1; 8 bases are a match to TRBD2. V dropped 5 bases and J dropped 6; count of bases not matched to a gene: 9. The CDR3 is made up of 15 amino acids. CDR1 is MNHNS and CDR2 is SASEGT in the germline V gene. CDR3 coding DNA: TGTGCCAGCAGTAAAATCGAGCGGGAGAGCAATGAGCAGTTCTTC. Translated, it gives CASSKIERESNEQFF.

The rearrangement joins TRBV14 to TRBJ2-1; TRBD2 matches at 11 bases. V was pared by 5 bases and J by 7 bases, with 13 bases of the junction left unmatched. The CDR3 spans 17 residues. Germline loops: CDR1 SGHDN, CDR2 FVKESK. Written as DNA, the CDR3 is TGTGCCAGCAGCACCCGACTCGGACTAGCGGGCGGTAATGAGCAGTTCTTC. It is translated as CASSTRLGLAGGNEQFF.

The CDR3 reads CASSDGLAGGSTDTQYF. CDR3 DNA sequence: TGTGCCAGCAGTGACGGGCTAGCGGGAGGTAGTACAGATACGCAGTATTTT. This chain joins TRBV9 and TRBJ2-3; TRBD2 aligns across 11 bases. Germline CDR1 reads SGDLS; CDR2 reads YYNGEE. J lost 3 bases, V lost 5 bases, and 11 bases had no gene match. This CDR3 comprises 17 residues.